These T cell receptor beta chains were read from a single sample in a study of response to subunit inactivated influenza vaccine. In TCRdb, the RT-PCR reads were re-called with MiXCR into one record per CDR3 protein. Of about 520,000 distinct CDR3 sequences detected, around 25% appear once; the ten largest clones hold around 2%. The specimen comprised CD4+ T cells sorted from PBMCs, sampled 4 to 6 days after vaccination. The receptors were sampled from a man aged 45-60 years who received an inactivated influenza vaccine. Both conserved end residues are part of each CDR3. Fields, in order: D gene, J gene, V gene, clone size, CDR3 protein, CDR3 DNA. The D gene is left open where the match is weak. The size entry is marked missing in some rows and otherwise reads once, few, many or a size class.

d_call: TRBD2; j_call: TRBJ2-2; v_call: TRBV6-4; clone_size: once; cdr3_aa: CASSDRDGSSGSPAGELFF; cdr3_nt: TGTGCCAGCAGTGACCGGGACGGGAGTAGCGGGAGCCCCGCCGGGGAGCTGTTTTTT
d_call: TRBD1; j_call: TRBJ1-2; v_call: TRBV9; clone_size: -; cdr3_aa: CASSVGDSTNYGYTF; cdr3_nt: TGTGCCAGCAGCGTAGGGGACAGCACTAACTATGGCTACACCTTC
d_call: -; j_call: TRBJ2-1; v_call: TRBV24-1; clone_size: -; cdr3_aa: CATSEPDNKWNEQFF; cdr3_nt: TGTGCCACCAGTGAACCGGACAATAAATGGAATGAGCAGTTCTTC
d_call: -; j_call: TRBJ2-1; v_call: TRBV12-3/TRBV12-4; clone_size: few; cdr3_aa: CASSLGGETNEQFF; cdr3_nt: TGTGCCAGCAGTTTAGGCGGGGAAACCAATGAGCAGTTCTTC
d_call: -; j_call: TRBJ1-1; v_call: TRBV4-2; clone_size: few; cdr3_aa: CASSRLDGTTNTEAFF; cdr3_nt: TGTGCCAGCAGCCGCCTGGACGGAACAACGAACACTGAAGCTTTCTTT
d_call: TRBD2; j_call: TRBJ2-2; v_call: TRBV4-3; clone_size: few; cdr3_aa: CASSQALSSGRITGELFF; cdr3_nt: TGCGCCAGCAGCCAAGCTCTGTCCAGCGGGAGGATCACCGGGGAGCTGTTTTTT
d_call: TRBD1; j_call: TRBJ2-5; v_call: TRBV5-1; clone_size: -; cdr3_aa: CASSSRGQVETQYF; cdr3_nt: TGCGCCAGCAGCTCCCGGGGACAGGTAGAGACCCAGTACTTC
d_call: -; j_call: TRBJ1-2; v_call: TRBV20-1; clone_size: many; cdr3_aa: CSARGTLNYGYTF; cdr3_nt: TGCAGTGCTAGAGGGACCCTGAACTATGGCTACACCTTC
d_call: -; j_call: TRBJ1-4; v_call: TRBV12-3/TRBV12-4; clone_size: -; cdr3_aa: CASSSAPEKLFF; cdr3_nt: TGTGCCAGCTCCTCCGCCCCAGAGAAACTGTTTTTT
d_call: TRBD1; j_call: TRBJ2-6; v_call: TRBV3-1; clone_size: -; cdr3_aa: CASSPLFIHTGTGSAGANVLTF; cdr3_nt: TGTGCCAGCAGCCCCCTCTTCATTCACACCGGGACAGGGTCGGCTGGGGCCAACGTCCTGACTTTC
d_call: -; j_call: TRBJ2-3; v_call: TRBV20-1; clone_size: -; cdr3_aa: CFARDWGAITDTQYF; cdr3_nt: TGCTTTGCTAGAGATTGGGGAGCAATCACAGATACGCAGTATTTT
d_call: TRBD1; j_call: TRBJ1-1; v_call: TRBV12-3/TRBV12-4; clone_size: many; cdr3_aa: CASSPRTGGSTEAFF; cdr3_nt: TGTGCCAGCAGTCCACGGACAGGAGGATCCACTGAAGCTTTCTTT
d_call: -; j_call: TRBJ2-7; v_call: TRBV30; clone_size: few; cdr3_aa: CAWSPGGHSYEQYF; cdr3_nt: TGTGCCTGGAGTCCAGGGGGGCACTCCTACGAGCAGTACTTC
d_call: -; j_call: TRBJ2-7; v_call: TRBV7-9; clone_size: -; cdr3_aa: CASSPQAGTAREQYF; cdr3_nt: TGTGCCAGCAGCCCCCAAGCCGGGACGGCTAGAGAGCAGTACTTC
d_call: -; j_call: TRBJ1-2; v_call: TRBV6-1; clone_size: -; cdr3_aa: CASSPTGLGYGYTF; cdr3_nt: TGTGCCAGCAGTCCAACAGGGCTAGGCTATGGCTACACCTTC
d_call: -; j_call: TRBJ2-6; v_call: TRBV7-3; clone_size: -; cdr3_aa: CASSGGSLNGSSGANVLTF; cdr3_nt: TGTGCCAGCAGTGGCGGCTCTCTGAACGGGTCGTCAGGGGCCAACGTCCTGACTTTC
d_call: -; j_call: TRBJ1-1; v_call: TRBV7-2; clone_size: -; cdr3_aa: CASSWGTVNTEAFF; cdr3_nt: TGTGCCAGCAGCTGGGGGACGGTGAACACTGAAGCTTTCTTT
d_call: -; j_call: TRBJ2-7; v_call: TRBV6-2/TRBV6-3; clone_size: few; cdr3_aa: CASSSRGDSPYEQYF; cdr3_nt: TGTGCCAGCAGTAGTAGGGGGGACAGCCCCTACGAGCAGTACTTC
d_call: TRBD2; j_call: TRBJ2-5; v_call: TRBV6-2/TRBV6-3; clone_size: once; cdr3_aa: CASSSEREGLETQYF; cdr3_nt: TGTGCCAGCAGTTCAGAGCGGGAGGGCCTGGAGACCCAGTACTTC
d_call: -; j_call: TRBJ1-2; v_call: TRBV7-9; clone_size: few; cdr3_aa: CASSPRGKHGYTF; cdr3_nt: TGTGCCAGCAGCCCGAGGGGAAAGCATGGCTACACCTTC
d_call: TRBD2; j_call: TRBJ2-4; v_call: TRBV20-1; clone_size: few; cdr3_aa: CSASSGVANIQYF; cdr3_nt: TGCAGTGCTAGTAGCGGGGTGGCAAACATTCAGTACTTC
d_call: TRBD2; j_call: TRBJ2-7; v_call: TRBV7-9; clone_size: few; cdr3_aa: CASSLGAGGTYEQYF; cdr3_nt: TGTGCCAGCAGCTTAGGTGCGGGAGGGACCTACGAGCAGTACTTC
d_call: -; j_call: TRBJ2-2; v_call: TRBV7-2; clone_size: -; cdr3_aa: CASSFNWNTGELFF; cdr3_nt: TGTGCCAGCAGCTTCAACTGGAACACCGGGGAGCTGTTTTTT
d_call: -; j_call: TRBJ1-2; v_call: TRBV11-2; clone_size: few; cdr3_aa: CASSLSGQYYGYTF; cdr3_nt: TGTGCCAGCAGCTTATCTGGGCAGTACTATGGCTACACCTTC
d_call: -; j_call: TRBJ2-3; v_call: TRBV20-1; clone_size: -; cdr3_aa: CSAPDTAGTDTQYF; cdr3_nt: TGCAGTGCTCCGGACACGGCTGGCACAGATACGCAGTATTTT
d_call: TRBD2; j_call: TRBJ2-5; v_call: TRBV12-3/TRBV12-4; clone_size: few; cdr3_aa: CASSPTSGRAFQETQYF; cdr3_nt: TGTGCCAGCAGCCCGACTAGCGGGAGGGCCTTTCAAGAGACCCAGTACTTC
d_call: -; j_call: TRBJ2-7; v_call: TRBV7-2; clone_size: many; cdr3_aa: CASSPQYGRNEQYF; cdr3_nt: TGTGCCAGCAGCCCTCAGTACGGTCGGAACGAGCAGTACTTC
d_call: -; j_call: TRBJ2-7; v_call: TRBV10-2; clone_size: few; cdr3_aa: CASSDSGGRVYEQYF; cdr3_nt: TGCGCCAGCAGTGATTCCGGGGGGCGAGTCTACGAGCAGTACTTC
d_call: TRBD1; j_call: TRBJ1-2; v_call: TRBV27; clone_size: few; cdr3_aa: CARGGQHF; cdr3_nt: TGTGCCAGGGGGGGACAGCACTTC
d_call: -; j_call: TRBJ1-4; v_call: TRBV3-1; clone_size: -; cdr3_aa: CASSLVPGTKEEKLFF; cdr3_nt: TGTGCCAGCAGCCTAGTACCAGGGACAAAGGAAGAAAAACTGTTTTTT
d_call: TRBD1; j_call: TRBJ1-2; v_call: TRBV11-2; clone_size: few; cdr3_aa: CASSSGTGANYGYTF; cdr3_nt: TGTGCCAGCAGCTCAGGGACAGGGGCTAACTATGGCTACACCTTC
d_call: TRBD2; j_call: TRBJ2-1; v_call: TRBV14; clone_size: many; cdr3_aa: CASSQDSIAGDIEQFF; cdr3_nt: TGTGCCAGCAGCCAAGATTCGATAGCGGGAGACATTGAGCAGTTCTTC
d_call: TRBD2; j_call: TRBJ2-7; v_call: TRBV6-2/TRBV6-3; clone_size: -; cdr3_aa: CASSPRLAGGPYEQYF; cdr3_nt: TGTGCCAGCAGCCCAAGACTAGCGGGGGGGCCCTACGAGCAGTACTTC
d_call: -; j_call: TRBJ2-5; v_call: TRBV11-2; clone_size: -; cdr3_aa: CASSRDAGTQYF; cdr3_nt: TGTGCCAGCAGCCGGGACGCAGGAACCCAGTACTTC
d_call: TRBD2; j_call: TRBJ2-5; v_call: TRBV5-6; clone_size: -; cdr3_aa: CATLLAGVSETQYF; cdr3_nt: TGTGCCACCCTACTAGCGGGAGTCTCAGAGACCCAGTACTTC
d_call: -; j_call: TRBJ1-2; v_call: TRBV20-1; clone_size: -; cdr3_aa: CSARSKANPNYGYTF; cdr3_nt: TGCAGTGCTAGGAGTAAGGCCAACCCTAACTATGGCTACACCTTC
d_call: -; j_call: TRBJ1-1; v_call: TRBV7-9; clone_size: -; cdr3_aa: CASSLEPVLLGNTEAFF; cdr3_nt: TGTGCCAGCAGCTTAGAACCGGTTCTTCTCGGGAACACTGAAGCTTTCTTT
d_call: -; j_call: TRBJ2-6; v_call: TRBV3-1; clone_size: -; cdr3_aa: CASSRLTGANVLTF; cdr3_nt: TGTGCCAGCAGCCGACTCACTGGGGCCAACGTCCTGACTTTC
d_call: TRBD2; j_call: TRBJ2-1; v_call: TRBV7-3; clone_size: -; cdr3_aa: CASSLVAGENEQFF; cdr3_nt: TGTGCCAGCAGCTTAGTTGCGGGAGAAAATGAGCAGTTCTTC
d_call: TRBD2; j_call: TRBJ2-3; v_call: TRBV11-2; clone_size: few; cdr3_aa: CASSPPGLAGGLGMYTQYF; cdr3_nt: TGTGCCAGCAGCCCACCGGGACTAGCGGGAGGACTTGGCATGTATACGCAGTATTTT
d_call: TRBD2; j_call: TRBJ2-5; v_call: TRBV5-1; clone_size: few; cdr3_aa: CASSWGGSSGDAYRTQYF; cdr3_nt: TGCGCCAGCAGCTGGGGAGGAAGTAGCGGGGATGCCTATCGAACCCAGTACTTC
d_call: -; j_call: TRBJ1-2; v_call: TRBV4-2; clone_size: many; cdr3_aa: CASSQGPNYGYTF; cdr3_nt: TGTGCCAGCAGCCAAGGGCCCAACTATGGCTACACCTTC
d_call: TRBD1; j_call: TRBJ2-3; v_call: TRBV18; clone_size: -; cdr3_aa: CASSPPDRGDTQYF; cdr3_nt: TGTGCCAGCTCACCACCGGACAGGGGAGATACGCAGTATTTT
d_call: -; j_call: TRBJ2-7; v_call: TRBV7-8; clone_size: few; cdr3_aa: CASSLYRAGYEQYF; cdr3_nt: TGTGCCAGCAGCTTATACAGGGCGGGCTACGAGCAGTACTTC
d_call: -; j_call: TRBJ2-2; v_call: TRBV27; clone_size: -; cdr3_aa: CASSLFGGQDTGELFF; cdr3_nt: TGTGCCAGCAGTTTATTCGGGGGGCAAGACACCGGGGAGCTGTTTTTT
d_call: TRBD1; j_call: TRBJ2-1; v_call: TRBV5-1; clone_size: few; cdr3_aa: CASSAYTGGAIDEQFF; cdr3_nt: TGCGCCAGCAGCGCATACACAGGGGGCGCGATAGATGAGCAGTTCTTC